Following are 26 T cell receptor beta chains from one sample sequenced in a study of tumor-infiltrating lymphocytes in oesophageal squamous cell carcinoma. One entry per CDR3 protein results from TCRdb running MiXCR on the PCR reads. The top ten clones hold about 38% of a sample with just over 15,000 distinct CDR3 sequences, roughly 50% of them seen once. Material: esophageal tumor tissue. The receptors stem from a female donor with esophageal squamous cell carcinoma.

The chain is built from TRBV2 and TRBJ2-3, with TRBD1 matching 7 bases. The J call may be mistaken, given a closer DNA end match to TRBJ1-1. CDR3 length equals 14 residues. Germline assignment: CDR1 SNHLY and CDR2 FYNNEI. The CDR3 loop reads CARFRRQGSTEAFF. CDR3 nucleotides: TGTGCCAGATTCCGCCGACAGGGCAGCACTGAAGCTTTCTTT.

This clonotype has a single count. The V call is TRBV7-3, the J call TRBJ2-5, with TRBD2 matching 8 bases. V was pared by 4 bases and J by 7 bases, with 8 bases of the junction left unmatched. The CDR3 covers 14 residues. Germline loops: CDR1 SGHTA, CDR2 FQGTGA. In DNA form, the CDR3 reads TGTGCCAGCAGCTCCACGACTAGCGAAAGGACCCAGTACTTC. This encodes CASSSTTSERTQYF.

The chain is built from TRBV7-3 and TRBJ2-1, with 10 bases lining up with TRBD2. The J call is in doubt because the DNA end fits TRBJ2-7 better. The V gene's germline CDR1 is SGHTA and CDR2 FQGTGA. The CDR3 covers 13 residues. CDR3 region: CASSMGLANEQYF. CDR3 nucleotides: TGTGCCAGCAGCATGGGACTAGCGAATGAGCAGTACTTC.

The chain is built from TRBV28 and TRBJ2-7; D tentatively reads TRBD1 or TRBD2 (5 bases each). Trimming left V 4 bases short and J 0 bases short, with 16 bases between. This CDR3 is built from 16 residues. Germline CDR1 and CDR2: MDHEN and SYDVKM. The CDR3 DNA reads as TGTGCCAGCAGTTCTTTTGGGACGGGAAGCTCCTACGAGCAGTACTTC. Translated, it gives CASSSFGTGSSYEQYF.

In its sample, this clonotype is medium-sized. This chain uses TRBV7-8 with TRBJ2-1; TRBD2 matches 7 bases. This CDR3 spans 17 amino acids. Per the germline V gene, CDR1 is SGHVS and CDR2 is FQNEAQ. V shed 1 base, J shed 0 bases, and the junction held 6 bases outside the gene matches. CDR3 DNA: TGTGCCAGCAGCTTAGGGGGAGGGTCCCCCTCCTACAATGAGCAGTTCTTC. Encoded protein: CASSLGGGSPSYNEQFF.

This clonotype was detected a few times. This chain links TRBV7-8 with TRBJ2-1, with a tentative D call TRBD2 (5 bases). The J call may be incorrect, as the DNA end agrees better with TRBJ2-7. CDR1 and CDR2 from the germline V gene are SGHVS and FQNEAQ. The CDR3 covers 16 residues. The CDR3 DNA reads TGTGCCAGCAGCTCCCTCCCCCTAGCAATATTGGAGGAGCAGTACTTC. It codes for CASSSLPLAILEEQYF.

V is TRBV7-6 and J is TRBJ2-1; D is uncertain. The germline V and J ends were trimmed by 1 base and 4 bases, with 5 bases remaining between them. Germline-derived CDR1 and CDR2 are SGHVS and FNYEAQ. The CDR3 extends over 13 amino acids. The chain's CDR3 is CASSLVGYNEQFF. The CDR3 nucleotides are TGTGCCAGCAGCTTAGTGGGGTACAATGAGCAGTTCTTC. Together with reference TRBV7-6 and TRBJ2-1, the CDR3 gives the full variable domain: GAGVSQSPRYKVTKRGQDVALRCDPISGHVSLYWYRQALGQGPEFLTYFNYEAQQDKSGLPNDRFSAERPEGSISTLTIQRTEQRDSAMYRCASSLVGYNEQFFGPGTRLTVL.

The chain is built from TRBV7-6 and TRBJ2-5; either TRBD1 or TRBD2 may fit D (6 bases each). The last part of the DNA fits TRBJ2-1 better; the J call may be wrong. This CDR3 is built from 12 residues. Germline lookup yields CDR1 SGHVS and CDR2 FNYEAQ. The chain's CDR3 is CASSRGVDEQFF. CDR3 bases: TGTGCCAGCAGCAGGGGGGTCGATGAGCAGTTCTTC.

This clonotype was detected ten times or more. This sequence joins TRBV11-2 and TRBJ2-1; 7 positions agree with TRBD1. The germline V gene has CDR1 SGHAT and CDR2 FQNNGV. This CDR3 contains 15 residues. With 5 bases clipped from V and 0 bases from J, the junction kept 4 bases outside the gene matches. This chain's CDR3 is CASSSRDSSYNEQFF. The CDR3 coding sequence is TGTGCCAGCAGCAGCCGGGACAGCTCCTACAATGAGCAGTTCTTC.

This clonotype was seen only once. This rearrangement joins TRBV10-3 to TRBJ1-1; no firm D call. Germline V gene data show CDR1 as ENHRY and CDR2 as SYGVKD. This CDR3 has 13 amino acids. The V and J ends lost 6 bases and 5 bases respectively, with 13 bases between them. The CDR3 region has the DNA TGTGCCATCAGCGGTGAGGTGCCGACTGAAGCTTTCTTT. Its translation is CAISGEVPTEAFF.

This clonotype was detected a few times. The conserved final phenylalanine or tryptophan is absent from the CDR3, which likely points to a read error. The DNA is left out, because the CDR3 cannot be placed on it with certainty; the CDR3 is given as TCRdb lists it. The rearrangement joins TRBV27 to TRBJ2-7; no DNA check was done on the table's D call, TRBD2. The CDR3 region is 17 residues in length, termini included. From germline, CDR1 is MNHEY and CDR2 SMNVEV (reference sequence). CDR3 in amino acids: CASSPLGEAGYGYTFGS.

Ten or more counts support this clonotype. This rearrangement joins TRBV6-1 to TRBJ2-6; D is ambiguous. V was shortened by 6 bases and J by 1 base, with 10 bases between the two germline ends. CDR1 and CDR2 (germline): MNHNS, SASEGT. This CDR3 contains 15 residues. CDR3 in DNA: TGTGCCAGCAGGGGTCAATCTTCTGGGGCCAACGTCCTGACTTTC. This gives the protein CASRGQSSGANVLTF.

This chain links TRBV12-3 or TRBV12-4 with TRBJ2-4; D not resolved. TRBJ2-5 matches the DNA end more closely, so the J call is doubtful. The CDR3 contains 14 residues. The CDR3 DNA sequence: TGTGCCAGCAGCCCCTACGCGAGTTCAGAGACCCAGTACTTC. Protein: CASSPYASSETQYF.

This chain connects TRBV7-9 to TRBJ1-1, with D tentatively TRBD1 (5 bases). CDR3 length equals 13 residues. Germline-derived CDR1 and CDR2 are SEHNR and FQNEAQ (reference sequence). V shed 5 bases and J shed 5 bases, with 12 bases lying between them. Here the CDR3 DNA reads TGTGCCAGCAGCCGCGGGGACCGGACTGAAGCTTTCTTT. Encoded protein: CASSRGDRTEAFF.

The chain links TRBV28 to TRBJ2-3; 7 bases agree with TRBD1. The V gene's germline CDR1 is MDHEN and CDR2 SYDVKM. Trimming at V came to 6 bases and at J to 0 bases, leaving 6 bases not matched to a gene. The CDR3 extends over 15 amino acids. The CDR3 nucleotides read TGTGCCAGCAGGACGACAGGGCCTAGCACAGATACGCAGTATTTT. It is translated as CASRTTGPSTDTQYF.

This clonotype was found a few times. The V call is TRBV7-6, the J call TRBJ2-5, with D hard to call. This CDR3 has 13 amino acids. Germline assignment: CDR1 SGHVS and CDR2 FNYEAQ. Deletions cut 3 bases from V and 0 bases from J, with 5 bases between. Here the CDR3 reads CASSFGYQETQYF. The CDR3 region has the DNA TGTGCCAGCAGCTTCGGGTACCAAGAGACCCAGTACTTC.

Regarding this clonotype: It is likely a read error, because the conserved phenylalanine at the end of the CDR3 is missing. It is unclear where the CDR3 begins or ends on the DNA, so no DNA is shown, and the CDR3 is as TCRdb lists it. CDR3 sequence reads: CASSEGLTALIYGYTFGS. The chain links TRBV2 to TRBJ2-3; the table names TRBD2, a call not compared with the DNA. Per germline, CDR1 SNHLY and CDR2 FYNNEI. The CDR3 sequence runs 18 residues, both termini included.

This clonotype was found many times. A much larger clone lies one base from this, so it may be a read error. The CDR3 nucleotides read TGTGCCAGCAGCTCCCCAGCGGGAGGGTACAATGAGCAGTACTTC. Amino acid sequence: CASSSPAGGYNEQYF. V is TRBV5-6 and J is TRBJ2-7; 10 nucleotides line up with TRBD2. This CDR3 has 15 residues. J was trimmed by 7 bases and V by 3 bases; bases with no gene match: 10. The germline CDR1 and CDR2 sequences are SGHDT and YYEEEE.

The sample holds a few counts of this clonotype. The chain links TRBV10-2 to TRBJ2-1; D may be TRBD1 or TRBD2 (5 bases each). CDR1 and CDR2 (germline): WSHSY, SAAADI. The CDR3 has 13 amino acids. V gave up 6 bases and J gave up 5 bases, with 11 bases separating them. In nucleotides, the CDR3 is TGCGCCAGCAGGTGGGACGTAAACAATGAGCAGTTCTTC. It encodes CASRWDVNNEQFF.

As to this clonotype: Its ends do not fully match the called genes, so a read error is possible. V gene TRBV7-6 combines with J gene TRBJ2-5; a possible D gene is TRBD1 (5 bases). The CDR3 consists of 13 residues. Germline V gene data show CDR1 as SGHVS and CDR2 as FNYEAQ. The CDR3 loop reads CASSINRQETQYF. In DNA, the CDR3 is TGTGCTAGCAGCATCAACAGGCAAGAGACCCAGTACTTC.

V and J are TRBV6-1 and TRBJ2-2, with D perhaps assigned TRBD1 or TRBD2 (5 bases each). CDR1 MNHNS and CDR2 SASEGT come from the germline V gene. The V and J ends lost 1 base and 2 bases respectively, with 11 bases between them. This CDR3 contains 16 residues. The CDR3 DNA reads as TGTGCCAGCAGTGAAGTTGGGGGTCGAAACACCGGGGAGCTGTTTTTT. Encoded protein: CASSEVGGRNTGELFF.

The chain is built from TRBV7-2 and TRBJ2-4, with D possibly matching TRBD1 (5 bases). The J call may not be correct, given that the DNA end is closer to TRBJ2-7. This CDR3 region has 13 residues. Germline V gene lookup returns CDR1 SGHTA and CDR2 FQGNSA. CDR3 protein: CASSFTGSYEQYF. CDR3 nucleotide sequence: TGTGCCAGCAGCTTCACAGGCTCCTACGAGCAGTACTTC.

This clonotype was seen many times. The chain links TRBV28 to TRBJ2-1; TRBD2 matches 11 bases. V shed 3 bases, J shed 0 bases, and the junction held 7 bases outside the gene matches. Germline V gives CDR1 MDHEN, CDR2 SYDVKM. This CDR3 is built from 18 residues. This CDR3 is CASSFPGTSGYSYNEQFF. CDR3 in DNA: TGTGCCAGCAGTTTCCCCGGGACTAGCGGATACTCCTACAATGAGCAGTTCTTC. Complete variable domain (other parts from reference TRBV28 and TRBJ2-1): DVKVTQSSRYLVKRTGEKVFLECVQDMDHENMFWYRQDPGLGLRLIYFSYDVKMKEKGDIPEGYSVSREKKERFSLILESASTNQTSMYLCASSFPGTSGYSYNEQFFGPGTRLTVL.

This chain connects TRBV19 to TRBJ2-5; 10 bases agree with TRBD2. The J call may be in error: the DNA end matches TRBJ2-7 better. Germline V gene lookup returns CDR1 LNHDA and CDR2 SQIVND (reference sequence). This CDR3 spans 16 amino acids. The CDR3 DNA sequence: TGTGCCAGTAGCAGGATCGGGACTAGCGACTCCTACGAGCAGTACTTC. Its translation: CASSRIGTSDSYEQYF.

The CDR3 loop is CASSLDAGTGNNEQFF. Written as DNA, the CDR3 is TGTGCCAGCAGCTTGGATGCCGGGACAGGTAACAATGAGCAGTTCTTC. The rearrangement joins TRBV5-6 to TRBJ2-3, with 8 bases lining up with TRBD1. The J call may be faulty, since TRBJ2-1 better matches the DNA end. This CDR3 has 16 amino acids. The germline gives CDR1 SGHDT, CDR2 YYEEEE.

CDR3 in DNA: TGTGCCAGTGGACGTGGCTACACCTTC. Translation: CASGRGYTF. The chain employs TRBV19 and TRBJ1-2; no firm D call. V was cut by 8 bases and J by 7 bases, with 5 bases left in between. Germline CDR1 LNHDA, CDR2 SQIVND (reference sequence). The CDR3 is 9 amino acids.